This T cell receptor (beta chain) is from a study of T cell responses to AZD1222 COVID-19 vaccine. For the study at large: Pooled in the analysis were second doses at about 4 or about 12 weeks.

A remark on this clone: Its antigen is undetermined.

CDR3 size: 16 residues. V dropped 0 bases and J dropped 3 bases, with 16 bases sitting between them. Germline CDR1 SGDLS, CDR2 YYNGEE. Study conclusions and caveats: Clonal diversity may have been underestimated in mostly white British donors. Only a handful of AZD1222 recipients tested seropositive at baseline.

Profiled with immunoSEQ multiplex PCR; TCRdb holds only in-frame clones, not every one. Among about 120,000 clones listed, about 90% were seen once. The origin of this receptor is an adult in good health. Sequencing used peripheral blood, obtained on day 0 of AZD1222 vaccination. The chain couples TRBV9 to TRBJ2-7; weak D call: TRBD1 (6 bases). The CDR3, as DNA: TGTGCCAGCAGCGTAGCCCCAGGGGCTCTCCACTACGAGCAGTACTTC. Translation gives CASSVAPGALHYEQYF. Full variable domain (outside the CDR3, taken from reference TRBV9 and TRBJ2-7): DSGVTQTPKHLITATGQRVTLRCSPRSGDLSVYWYQQSLDQGLQFLIQYYNGEERAKGNILERFSAQQFPDLHSELNLSSLELGDSALYFCASSVAPGALHYEQYFGPGTRLTVT.